The TCR beta chain described here comes from a study of OX40 agonist ivuxolimab in advanced cancers. General observations from the study: Among T cells, CD8+ cells averaged more expanded clones than CD4+ cells. CD4+ and CD8+ T cells in blood underwent clonal expansion by week 6 at 0.1 to 3.0 mg/kg.

Clones were read by immunoSEQ multiplex PCR, and TCRdb kept only the in-frame ones, dropping some. The table lists about 69,000 clones, about nine tenths of them singletons. This CDR3 spans 14 amino acids. The germline CDR1 and CDR2 sequences are SGHTA and FQGNSA. The germline V and J ends were trimmed by 1 base and 3 bases, with 7 bases remaining between them. With respect to this clone: The target antigen is unknown.

The rearrangement joins TRBV7-2 to TRBJ1-5; D is uncertain. The source was CD4+ or CD8+ T cells sorted from blood, collected in a trial of the OX40 agonist ivuxolimab. The receptor's source is an adult with an advanced solid tumor such as melanoma, head and neck, liver or kidney cancer. CDR3 nucleotides: TGTGCCAGCAGCTTAGATGCTTCCAATCAGCCCCAGCATTTT. The encoded protein is CASSLDASNQPQHF.